Listed below are T cell receptor beta chains from one sample, sequenced in a study of tumor and adjacent non-tumor tissue in lung cancer. TCRdb re-called the multiplex PCR reads through MiXCR, storing one row per CDR3 protein. The sample has roughly 220,000 distinct CDR3 sequences; 71% are singletons. The specimen was lung tumor tissue. The receptors come from a man in his 60s with non-small cell lung cancer. CDR3s include the opening cysteine and the closing phenylalanine or tryptophan. The D gene is left open where the match is weak. Size is omitted from some rows. Given values are once, few, many or a class for expanded clones.

clone_size	d_call	v_call	j_call	cdr3_aa	cdr3_nt
NA	TRBD1	TRBV29-1	TRBJ2-7	CRVVAGTGAYEQYF	TGCAGAGTTGTCGCCGGGACAGGGGCCTACGAGCAGTACTTC
NA	NA	TRBV29-1	TRBJ1-5	CSVVLGGSGIQPQHF	TGCAGCGTTGTACTTGGGGGTTCGGGCATTCAGCCCCAGCATTTT
many	TRBD2	TRBV20-1	TRBJ2-7	CSARAAGGLYEQYF	TGCAGTGCTAGGGCAGCGGGGGGGCTCTACGAGCAGTACTTC
NA	NA	TRBV29-1	TRBJ2-2	CCVEQKTGELFF	TGTTGCGTTGAACAAAAGACCGGGGAGCTGTTTTTT
NA	NA	TRBV11-1	TRBJ1-1	CANSFTATTEAFF	TGTGCCAACAGCTTTACGGCCACCACTGAAGCTTTCTTT
NA	TRBD1	TRBV11-3	TRBJ1-6	CASSPRQGPTSLLHF	TGTGCCAGCAGCCCCAGACAGGGCCCTACTTCACTACTCCACTTT
NA	NA	TRBV20-1	TRBJ2-2	CSARVPDAEQTGGLFF	TGCAGTGCTAGGGTTCCGGACGCGGAACAAACCGGGGGGCTGTTTTTT
NA	NA	TRBV18	TRBJ1-1	CANSPGAVNTEAFF	TGTGCCAACTCACCGGGGGCAGTGAACACTGAAGCTTTCTTT
NA	NA	TRBV29-1	TRBJ1-5	CSAQQGVGNQPQHF	TGCAGCGCTCAACAGGGAGTCGGCAATCAGCCCCAGCATTTT
few	NA	TRBV20-1	TRBJ2-1	CSVRGAVGLSHNEQFF	TGCAGTGTTAGAGGGGCCGTAGGGCTTTCTCACAATGAGCAGTTCTTC
NA	TRBD2	TRBV29-1	TRBJ2-5	CSINMGLAGIEAQYF	TGCAGCATCAACATGGGACTAGCGGGGATCGAGGCCCAGTACTTC
NA	TRBD2	TRBV5-1	TRBJ2-7	CASSLAGILADEQYF	TGCGCCAGCAGCTTGGCTGGAATACTAGCGGACGAGCAGTACTTC
NA	NA	TRBV20-1	TRBJ2-3	CSAKQLADTQYF	TGCAGTGCTAAGCAACTAGCTGATACGCAGTATTTT
NA	TRBD2	TRBV20-1	TRBJ2-7	CSVRGGRAVYEQYF	TGCAGTGTTCGCGGGGGGCGTGCGGTTTACGAGCAGTACTTC
NA	NA	TRBV6-2/TRBV6-3	TRBJ2-7	CASMAGNSCEQYF	TGTGCCAGCATGGCAGGGAACTCCTGCGAGCAGTACTTC
medium-sized	TRBD2	TRBV29-1	TRBJ2-3	CSVTSGGTDTQYF	TGCAGCGTAACTAGCGGGGGCACAGATACGCAGTATTTT
NA	NA	TRBV29-1	TRBJ1-2	CSVGQTGQTYGYTF	TGCAGTGTCGGACAGACGGGGCAGACCTATGGCTACACCTTC
few	TRBD1	TRBV11-3	TRBJ2-1	CASSQQGREQFF	TGTGCCAGCAGCCAACAGGGGCGTGAGCAGTTCTTC
many	NA	TRBV20-1	TRBJ1-5	CSASAQLLNQPQHF	TGCAGTGCTAGTGCCCAGCTCCTCAATCAGCCCCAGCATTTT
NA	TRBD2	TRBV11-3	TRBJ2-2	CTSSSWGAGGYRAGELFF	TGTACCAGCAGCTCGTGGGGAGCGGGAGGATACAGAGCCGGGGAGCTGTTTTTT
NA	NA	TRBV5-6	TRBJ2-4	CARRGPNIQYF	TGTGCCAGGAGGGGTCCGAACATTCAGTACTTC
NA	TRBD1	TRBV4-3	TRBJ1-2	CASSQDLGVGTGGYGYTF	TGCGCCAGCAGCCAAGATCTTGGGGTTGGGACAGGCGGCTATGGCTACACCTTC
few	TRBD2	TRBV20-1	TRBJ2-7	CSARDTAGGCEQYF	TGCAGTGCTAGAGATACAGCGGGGGGATGCGAGCAGTACTTC
NA	NA	TRBV4-3	TRBJ2-3	CASSPGLGEDTLYF	TGCGCCAGCAGCCCAGGACTGGGGGAAGATACGCTGTATTTT
once	NA	TRBV28	TRBJ1-4	CASSGSLWLFF	TGTGCCAGCTCGGGCAGCCTCTGGCTGTTTTTT
NA	NA	TRBV5-1	TRBJ2-3	CASKLDAGSGTDTQCF	TGCGCCAGCAAACTAGATGCGGGGAGTGGCACAGATACGCAGTGTTTT
NA	TRBD1	TRBV5-4	TRBJ1-1	CPSSLTQGPTEAFF	TGTCCCAGCAGCTTAACACAGGGGCCCACTGAAGCTTTCTTT
NA	NA	TRBV6-1	TRBJ2-7	CASSGPKGGGEQYF	TGTGCCAGCAGTGGCCCGAAAGGAGGGGGCGAGCAGTACTTC
NA	NA	TRBV6-2/TRBV6-3	TRBJ1-5	CASSYDRTAHFNQPQHF	TGTGCCAGCAGTTACGATCGGACAGCTCATTTCAATCAGCCCCAGCATTTT
NA	NA	TRBV20-1	TRBJ2-3	CSASGGGRLADTQYF	TGCAGTGCTAGTGGGGGGGGCAGGCTGGCAGATACGCAGTATTTT
NA	NA	TRBV5-8	TRBJ1-1	CASSSPGETDAFF	TGTGCCAGCAGCTCTCCAGGGGAAACTGATGCTTTCTTT
NA	TRBD1	TRBV6-2/TRBV6-3	TRBJ1-2	CATEAGTANYGYTF	TGTGCCACCGAAGCCGGGACAGCGAACTATGGCTACACCTTC
NA	NA	TRBV29-1	TRBJ1-1	CRVEGESAEAFF	TGCAGGGTTGAAGGTGAATCCGCCGAAGCTTTCTTT
NA	NA	TRBV4-2	TRBJ2-7	CVSSHGIVPKPYEQYF	TGTGTCAGCAGCCATGGAATTGTTCCTAAGCCATACGAGCAGTACTTC
many	NA	TRBV4-3	TRBJ1-1	CASSQTARNTEAFF	TGCGCCAGCAGCCAAACTGCCAGGAACACTGAAGCTTTCTTT
many	NA	TRBV5-6	TRBJ1-4	CASSYDGSTNEKLFF	TGTGCCAGCAGCTATGACGGATCAACTAATGAAAAACTGTTTTTT
NA	NA	TRBV10-3	TRBJ2-1	CAMSAVAVSYNEQFF	TGTGCCATGAGTGCTGTAGCGGTCTCCTACAATGAGCAGTTCTTC
NA	NA	TRBV6-5	TRBJ2-5	CASSNLGAPGETQYF	TGTGCCAGCAGTAACCTGGGGGCCCCGGGCGAGACCCAGTACTTC
NA	NA	TRBV6-5	TRBJ2-7	CARSKYYEQYF	TGTGCCAGAAGCAAATACTACGAGCAGTACTTC
NA	TRBD2	TRBV5-1	TRBJ2-7	CASSLVLAGDYEQYF	TGCGCCAGCAGCTTGGTACTAGCGGGAGACTACGAGCAGTACTTC
many	NA	TRBV12-3/TRBV12-4	TRBJ2-2	CASRLTTNTGELFF	TGTGCCAGCAGGTTAACAACGAACACCGGGGAGCTGTTTTTT
NA	NA	TRBV11-2	TRBJ1-6	CASILGGDNNSPLHF	TGTGCCAGCATCTTAGGGGGTGACAATAATTCACCCCTCCACTTT
NA	TRBD1	TRBV11-3	TRBJ2-7	CASGLRTGGYEQYF	TGTGCCAGCGGCTTACGTACAGGGGGCTACGAGCAGTACTTC
NA	NA	TRBV30	TRBJ1-3	CVWKGSGNTIFF	TGTGTCTGGAAGGGCTCTGGAAACACCATATTTTTT
NA	NA	TRBV6-5	TRBJ1-1	CASSYAQGGFGTGAFF	TGTGCCAGCAGTTATGCTCAAGGAGGTTTCGGCACTGGAGCTTTCTTT
NA	TRBD2	TRBV20-1	TRBJ2-5	CSDKGGGQETQYF	TGCAGTGATAAGGGCGGGGGACAAGAGACCCAGTACTTC
once	NA	TRBV11-3	TRBJ2-7	CDSSSGGRSSYKQYF	TGTGACAGCAGTTCGGGGGGCAGGAGCTCCTACAAGCAGTACTTC
NA	NA	TRBV6-5	TRBJ2-1	CASSYSPAYIEQFF	TGTGCCAGCAGTTACTCACCGGCTTACATTGAGCAGTTCTTC
NA	NA	TRBV20-1	TRBJ1-5	CSTRPPGRNQPQHF	TGCAGTACTAGACCCCCGGGACGAAATCAGCCCCAGCATTTT
many	NA	TRBV12-3/TRBV12-4	TRBJ2-5	CASKKQGSGETQYF	TGTGCCAGCAAGAAACAGGGATCAGGGGAGACCCAGTACTTC
NA	NA	TRBV20-1	TRBJ2-3	CNARVPGPTDTQYF	TGCAATGCTAGAGTCCCAGGACCCACAGATACGCAGTATTTT
NA	TRBD1	TRBV5-5	TRBJ1-1	CASSGETGRSTEAFF	TGTGCCAGCAGCGGAGAGACAGGGAGGAGCACTGAAGCTTTCTTT
NA	TRBD2	TRBV4-2	TRBJ2-7	CASSQETSGSYEQYF	TGTGCCAGCAGCCAAGAGACTAGCGGCTCCTACGAGCAGTACTTC